This T cell receptor beta chain appears in the sequencing data of a study of identical twins. Study-wide findings and caveats: It was possible that invariant MAIT and iNKT cells partly confounded the zero-insertion analyses. There was more out-of-frame TCR alpha sharing in monozygotic twins than models estimated.

Of note for this clonotype: The antigen is unknown. A much larger clone lies one base from this, so it may be a read error.

From the 5' RACE reads, TCRdb called clonotypes with MiXCR, one entry per CDR3 protein. Of 1.5 million to 2 million distinct CDR3 sequences listed, about 32% were seen once; the top ten hold approximately 0.29%. The germline gives CDR1 MNHNY, CDR2 SVGAGI (reference sequence). V was pared by 2 bases and J by 0 bases, with 2 bases between. The CDR3 spans 14 residues. Sequencing was done on a sample of cord blood. The chain recombines TRBV6-6 with TRBJ2-6, with D unresolved. The TCR was taken from a newborn girl in good health. The CDR3 DNA reads TGTGCCAGCAGTTACGGCTCTGGGGCCAACGTCCTGACTTTC. This gives the protein CASSYGSGANVLTF.